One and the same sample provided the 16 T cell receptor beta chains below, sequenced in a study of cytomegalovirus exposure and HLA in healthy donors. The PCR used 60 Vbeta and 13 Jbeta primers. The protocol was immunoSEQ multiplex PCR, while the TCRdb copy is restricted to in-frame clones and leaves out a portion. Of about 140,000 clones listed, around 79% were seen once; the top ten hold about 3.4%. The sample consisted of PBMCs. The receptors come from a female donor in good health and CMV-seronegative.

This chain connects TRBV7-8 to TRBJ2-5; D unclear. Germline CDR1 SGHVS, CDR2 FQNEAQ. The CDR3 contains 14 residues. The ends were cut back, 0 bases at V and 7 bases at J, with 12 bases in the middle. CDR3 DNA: TGTGCCAGCAGCTTAGCTGGCCGCTGGGCGACCCAGTACTTC. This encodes CASSLAGRWATQYF.

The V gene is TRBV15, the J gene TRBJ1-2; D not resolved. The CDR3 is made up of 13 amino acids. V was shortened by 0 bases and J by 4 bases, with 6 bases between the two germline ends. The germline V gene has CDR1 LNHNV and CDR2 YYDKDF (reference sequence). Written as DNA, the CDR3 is TGTGCCACCAGCAGAGATCTTCGCTATGGCTACACCTTC. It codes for CATSRDLRYGYTF. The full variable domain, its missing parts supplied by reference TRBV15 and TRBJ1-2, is DAMVIQNPRYQVTQFGKPVTLSCSQTLNHNVMYWYQQKSSQAPKLLFHYYDKDFNNEADTPDNFQSRRPNTSFCFLDIRSPGLGDTAMYLCATSRDLRYGYTFGSGTRLTVV.

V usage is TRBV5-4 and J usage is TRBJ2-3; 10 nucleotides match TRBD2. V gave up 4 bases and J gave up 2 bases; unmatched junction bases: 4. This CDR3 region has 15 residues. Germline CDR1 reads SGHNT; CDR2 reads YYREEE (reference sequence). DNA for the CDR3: TGTGCCAGCAGCCCGGGACTAGCGTTCACAGATACGCAGTATTTT. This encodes CASSPGLAFTDTQYF.

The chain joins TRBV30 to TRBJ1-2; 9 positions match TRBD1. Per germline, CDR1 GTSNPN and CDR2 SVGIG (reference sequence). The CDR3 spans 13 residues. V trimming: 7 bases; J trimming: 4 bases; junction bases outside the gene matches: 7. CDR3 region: CAFTGGGGYGYTF. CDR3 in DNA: TGTGCCTTTACAGGGGGCGGCGGCTATGGCTACACCTTC.

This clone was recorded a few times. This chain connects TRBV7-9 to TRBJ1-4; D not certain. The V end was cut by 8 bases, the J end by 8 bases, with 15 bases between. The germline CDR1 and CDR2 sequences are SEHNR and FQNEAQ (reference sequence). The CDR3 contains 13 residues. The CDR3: CASSVRGREKLFF. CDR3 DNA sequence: TGTGCCAGCTCGGTCCGGGGAAGGGAAAAACTGTTTTTT.

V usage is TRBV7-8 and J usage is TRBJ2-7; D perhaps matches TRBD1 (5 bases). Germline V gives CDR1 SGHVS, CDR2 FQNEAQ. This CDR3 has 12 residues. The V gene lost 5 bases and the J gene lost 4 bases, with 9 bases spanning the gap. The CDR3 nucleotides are TGTGCCAGCAGCGTCGACAGTTACGAGCAGTACTTC. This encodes CASSVDSYEQYF.

CDR3 loop: CASSFRRGTGTDTQYF. The CDR3 coding sequence is TGTGCCAGCAGCTTTAGAAGGGGAACAGGGACAGATACGCAGTATTTT. The chain links TRBV14 to TRBJ2-3; perhaps TRBD1 as D (6 bases). CDR1 is SGHDN and CDR2 is FVKESK in the germline V gene. This CDR3 is built from 16 residues. Trimming removed 5 bases from V and 3 bases from J, with 18 bases in between.

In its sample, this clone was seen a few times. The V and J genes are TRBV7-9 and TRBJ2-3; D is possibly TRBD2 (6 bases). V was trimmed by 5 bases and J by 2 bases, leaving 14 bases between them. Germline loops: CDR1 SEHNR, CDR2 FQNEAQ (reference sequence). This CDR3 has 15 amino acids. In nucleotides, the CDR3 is TGTGCCAGCAGCGATGGGACTTTCGTCACAGATACGCAGTATTTT. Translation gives CASSDGTFVTDTQYF.

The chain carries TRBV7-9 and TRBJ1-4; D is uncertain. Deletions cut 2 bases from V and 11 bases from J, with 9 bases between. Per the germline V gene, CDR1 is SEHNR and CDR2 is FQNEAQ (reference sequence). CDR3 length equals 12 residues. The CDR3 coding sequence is TGTGCCAGCAGCTTATCGGAGAGGAAACTGTTTTTT. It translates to CASSLSERKLFF.

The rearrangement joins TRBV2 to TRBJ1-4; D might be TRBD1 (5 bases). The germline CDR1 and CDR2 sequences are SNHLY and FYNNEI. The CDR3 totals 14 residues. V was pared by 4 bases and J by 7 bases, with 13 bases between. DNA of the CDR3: TGTGCCAGCAGTGTAGGGCAGGGTCGTGAAAAACTGTTTTTT. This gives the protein CASSVGQGREKLFF.

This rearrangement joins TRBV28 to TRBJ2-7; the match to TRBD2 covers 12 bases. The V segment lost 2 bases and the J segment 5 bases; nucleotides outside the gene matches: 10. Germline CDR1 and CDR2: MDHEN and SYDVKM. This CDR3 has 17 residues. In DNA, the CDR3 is TGTGCCAGCAGTTTAAGGCTAGCGGGAGGGCCTGGGGACGAGCAGTACTTC. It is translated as CASSLRLAGGPGDEQYF.

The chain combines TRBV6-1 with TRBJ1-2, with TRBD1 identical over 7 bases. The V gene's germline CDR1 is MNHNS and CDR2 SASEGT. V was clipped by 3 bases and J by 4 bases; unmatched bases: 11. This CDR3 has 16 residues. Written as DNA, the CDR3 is TGTGCCAGCAGTGATAGGAAGACAGGGAACGTCTATGGCTACACCTTC. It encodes CASSDRKTGNVYGYTF.

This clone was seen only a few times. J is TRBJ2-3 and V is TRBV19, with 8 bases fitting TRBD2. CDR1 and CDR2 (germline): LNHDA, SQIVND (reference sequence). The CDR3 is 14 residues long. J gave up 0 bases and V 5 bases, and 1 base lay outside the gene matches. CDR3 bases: TGTGCCAGTAGTTCTAGCGGGAGCACAGATACGCAGTATTTT. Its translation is CASSSSGSTDTQYF.

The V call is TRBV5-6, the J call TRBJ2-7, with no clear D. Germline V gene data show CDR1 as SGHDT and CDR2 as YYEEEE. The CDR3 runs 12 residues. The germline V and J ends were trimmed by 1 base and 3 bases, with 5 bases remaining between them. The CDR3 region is CASSLSRYEQYF. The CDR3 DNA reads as TGTGCCAGCAGCTTGTCCCGCTACGAGCAGTACTTC. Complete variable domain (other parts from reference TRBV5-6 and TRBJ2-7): DAGVTQSPTHLIKTRGQQVTLRCSPKSGHDTVSWYQQALGQGPQFIFQYYEEEERQRGNFPDRFSGHQFPNYSSELNVNALLLGDSALYLCASSLSRYEQYFGPGTRLTVT.

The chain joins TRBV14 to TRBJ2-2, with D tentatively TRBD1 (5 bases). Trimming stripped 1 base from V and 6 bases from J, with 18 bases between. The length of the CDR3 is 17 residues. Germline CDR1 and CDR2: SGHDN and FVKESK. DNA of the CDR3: TGTGCCAGCAGCCAAGCAGTTTTGGCAGGGTTATCCGGGGAGCTGTTTTTT. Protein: CASSQAVLAGLSGELFF.

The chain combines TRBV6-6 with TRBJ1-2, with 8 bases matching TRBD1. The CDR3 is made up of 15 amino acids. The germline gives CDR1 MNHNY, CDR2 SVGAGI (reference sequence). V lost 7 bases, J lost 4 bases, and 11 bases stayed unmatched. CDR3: CASIRQGQSFYGYTF. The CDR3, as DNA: TGTGCCAGCATCCGACAGGGGCAAAGTTTCTATGGCTACACCTTC.